This TCR beta chain is from a study of CD8 T cells in ankylosing spondylitis. Generation of TCR beta libraries employed quantitative 5'-RACE incorporating molecular barcodes. TCRdb used MiXCR to reprocess the 5' RACE reads, holding one entry per CDR3 protein. The sample contains approximately 250,000 distinct CDR3 sequences, roughly 32% of which appear only once. This clonotype was counted between two and nine times. V lost 3 bases and J lost 4; bases outside the gene matches: 6. The CDR3 extends over 14 amino acids. Germline V gene sequence: CDR1 DFQATT, CDR2 SNEGSKA (reference sequence). The chain carries TRBV20-1 and TRBJ2-5, with TRBD1 identical over 9 bases. Sequences were obtained from blood, either unsorted or a sorted T cell fraction (not recorded which). This sequence was found in a male donor with ankylosing spondylitis or in good health (not recorded which). The CDR3 DNA reads TGCAGTGCTAGGGGGACAGGGACGAGAGAGACCCAGTACTTC. Its translation is CSARGTGTRETQYF.